The 7 T cell receptor beta chains below come from one sample, sequenced in a study of T cell responses to AZD1222 COVID-19 vaccine (dated by TCRdb to 2020 to 2022). The time point label, as the study defines it: baseline before first vaccination. The method behind the library was the immunoSEQ multiplex PCR assay. TCRdb mirrors the immuneACCESS table, restricted to in-frame sequences. Some clones are absent from its copies; in checked studies, under half trace to an unresolved V gene, and the reason for the others is unknown. The sample table lists over 150,000 clones, about 92% of them with a count of one. About 10% of the sample is in the top ten clones. Sequenced material: peripheral blood, taken on day 0 of AZD1222 vaccination. These receptors were obtained from an adult in good health.

CDR3 sequence reads: CAITGTGDGYTF. For the CDR3, the DNA is TGTGCCATCACAGGGACAGGGGATGGCTACACCTTC. The chain employs TRBV10-3 and TRBJ1-2; 10 nucleotides align to TRBD1. The CDR3 is 12 residues long. CDR1 ENHRY and CDR2 SYGVKD come from the germline V gene. Trimming at V came to 7 bases and at J to 6 bases, leaving 2 bases not matched to a gene.

This chain links TRBV12-3 or TRBV12-4 with TRBJ2-5; D uncertain. V was cut by 7 bases and J by 6 bases, with 15 bases left in between. CDR3 length: 13 residues. The CDR3 DNA reads TGTGCCAGCAACGTGCCCCCAGCGCAGACCCAGTACTTC. Amino acid sequence: CASNVPPAQTQYF.

In its sample, this clone was seen once. The chain carries TRBV5-5 and TRBJ2-7; D unclear. V shed 1 base and J shed 3 bases, with 8 bases lying between them. The CDR3 is 13 amino acids. The germline V gene encodes CDR1 SGHKS and CDR2 YYEKEE (reference sequence). CDR3 sequence: CASSLLDIYEQYV. The DNA of the CDR3 is TGTGCCAGCAGCTTGCTAGACATCTACGAGCAGTACGTC.

The rearrangement joins TRBV19 to TRBJ1-3; D gene ambiguous. Trimming pared 4 bases from V and 2 bases from J, leaving 9 bases between. Germline values: CDR1 LNHDA, CDR2 SQIVND (reference sequence). The CDR3 totals 14 residues. The CDR3 is CASSTPATGNTIYF. CDR3 bases: TGTGCCAGTAGTACCCCCGCAACTGGAAACACCATATATTTT.

The table lists this clone with a count of one. The chain recombines TRBV11-2 with TRBJ2-6, with D unresolved. The CDR3 totals 14 residues. Trimming left V 0 bases short and J 4 bases short, with 4 bases between. The germline V gene encodes CDR1 SGHAT and CDR2 FQNNGV. The CDR3: CASSLEVGANVLTF. CDR3 sequence (DNA): TGTGCCAGCAGCTTAGAAGTCGGGGCCAACGTCCTGACTTTC.

This clone was counted only a few times. The gene calls are TRBV19 and TRBJ2-3, with 11 bases aligning to TRBD2. This CDR3 is 17 amino acids long. With 5 bases clipped from V and 6 bases from J, the junction kept 13 bases outside the gene matches. CDR1 and CDR2 from the germline V gene are LNHDA and SQIVND (reference sequence). The CDR3 here is CASSVYGPSGGQDTQYF. The CDR3 DNA is TGTGCCAGTAGTGTATATGGACCTAGCGGGGGGCAGGATACGCAGTATTTT.

This clone was found once. This chain uses TRBV4-1 with TRBJ2-1, with unresolved D. V lost 1 base to trimming and J lost 4 bases, with 14 bases between them. CDR1 and CDR2 from the germline V gene are MGHRA and YSYEKL. The CDR3 is 16 amino acids. CDR3 nucleotide sequence: TGCGCCAGCAGCCAAGGCTTAAAGAGTAGGTACAATGAGCAGTTCTTC. This codes for CASSQGLKSRYNEQFF.